Following are 11 T cell receptor beta chains from one sample sequenced in a study of blood T cell repertoires in COVID-19. Libraries were prepared by immunoSEQ multiplex PCR; TCRdb keeps only in-frame clonotypes and omits some of them. Of 250,000 or so clones listed, about nine tenths are singletons. The material sequenced was peripheral blood. These receptors came from a woman under 40 with COVID-19, enrolled during active disease.

The J gene is TRBJ2-5, the V gene TRBV28; 7 positions agree with TRBD1. Germline-derived CDR1 and CDR2 are MDHEN and SYDVKM. This CDR3 spans 15 amino acids. The V gene end was trimmed by 3 bases and the J gene end by 5 bases; junction bases not matched to a gene: 9. The CDR3 bases are TGTGCCAGCAGTTTGTTAGACAGGGATTTGGAGACCCAGTACTTC. Translated, it gives CASSLLDRDLETQYF.

The chain links TRBV6-6 to TRBJ2-3; perhaps TRBD2 as D (6 bases). This CDR3 region has 16 residues. Germline V gives CDR1 MNHNY, CDR2 SVGAGI (reference sequence). Trimming pared 7 bases from V and 1 base from J, leaving 18 bases between. Here the CDR3 DNA reads TGTGCCAGCACCCACCAGCCTAGCGCGGGCACAGATACGCAGTATTTT. Its translation: CASTHQPSAGTDTQYF.

This rearrangement joins TRBV11-2 to TRBJ1-6; 8 bases are shared with TRBD1. CDR3 length: 17 amino acids. Losses at the gene ends were 1 base for V and 7 bases for J; bases not matched to a gene: 9. Per germline, CDR1 SGHAT and CDR2 FQNNGV. The CDR3 DNA reads TGTGCCAGCAGCTTAGCATCCCCCGGACAGGGAAATTCACCCCTCCACTTT. It translates to CASSLASPGQGNSPLHF. The variable domain in full, completed from reference TRBV11-2 and TRBJ1-6, reads EAGVAQSPRYKIIEKRQSVAFWCNPISGHATLYWYQQILGQGPKLLIQFQNNGVVDDSQLPKDRFSAERLKGVDSTLKIQPAKLEDSAVYLCASSLASPGQGNSPLHFGNGTRLTVT.

This chain connects TRBV2 to TRBJ2-3; the D is unclear. V was pared by 6 bases and J by 5 bases, with 12 bases between. Germline V gene lookup returns CDR1 SNHLY and CDR2 FYNNEI. The CDR3 has 13 residues. CDR3 amino acids: CASSDRLVDTQYF. As DNA, the CDR3 is TGTGCCAGCAGCGATCGACTTGTAGATACGCAGTATTTT.

The chain has TRBV6-6 and TRBJ2-1; 7 bases line up with TRBD2. The junction had 16 bases not matched to a gene; V was cut back by 6 bases and J by 8 bases. Germline CDR1 and CDR2: MNHNY and SVGAGI (reference sequence). The CDR3 length is 16 residues. The CDR3 is CASSPAEGGVGDEQFF. The CDR3 nucleotides read TGTGCCAGCAGCCCCGCAGAGGGAGGGGTGGGTGATGAGCAGTTCTTC.

The rearrangement uses TRBV2 and TRBJ2-7; 9 nucleotides match TRBD2. The CDR3 is made up of 14 amino acids. V shed 4 bases, J shed 2 bases, and the junction held 3 bases outside the gene matches. Looked up from germline, CDR1 is SNHLY and CDR2 is FYNNEI. In DNA form, the CDR3 reads TGTGCCAGCAGTGCGAGCGGGGGGCCCTACGAGCAGTACTTC. Protein: CASSASGGPYEQYF.

The chain combines TRBV5-4 with TRBJ2-3; D is ambiguous. Trimming cost V 9 bases and J 4 bases, with 15 bases left between them. Germline-derived CDR1 and CDR2 are SGHNT and YYREEE (reference sequence). CDR3 length: 13 residues. CDR3: CATPRARPDTQYF. The CDR3 nucleotides are TGTGCCACCCCCCGAGCGCGCCCAGATACGCAGTATTTT.

The J gene is TRBJ1-1, the V gene TRBV6-2 or TRBV6-3; 8 positions match TRBD1. The length of the CDR3 is 14 residues. V lost 6 bases, J lost 0 bases, and 3 bases stayed unmatched. The germline V gene encodes CDR1 MNHEY and CDR2 SVGEGT. In nucleotides, the CDR3 is TGTGCCAGCAGCCGGACAGGGATGAACACTGAAGCTTTCTTT. Its protein is CASSRTGMNTEAFF.

The gene calls are TRBV27 and TRBJ1-6, with D hard to call. This CDR3 is built from 14 residues. V shed 3 bases and J shed 0 bases, with 3 bases lying between them. Germline V lookup: CDR1 MNHEY, CDR2 SMNVEV (reference sequence). The CDR3 DNA is TGTGCCAGCAGTTTGTACTCCTATAATTCACCCCTCCACTTT. It is translated as CASSLYSYNSPLHF.

This chain uses TRBV6-2 or TRBV6-3 with TRBJ2-1, with TRBD2 matching over 14 bases. V lost 4 bases and J lost 8; bases outside the gene matches: 4. CDR3 length: 15 residues. CDR1 is MNHEY, CDR2 SVGEGT, per germline. CDR3 loop: CASSWTSGRLDEQFF. Here the CDR3 DNA reads TGTGCCAGCAGTTGGACTAGCGGGAGGTTGGATGAGCAGTTCTTC.

The J gene is TRBJ1-1, the V gene TRBV28; the D gene is possibly TRBD1 (6 bases). The V and J ends lost 5 bases and 8 bases respectively, with 12 bases between them. CDR1 is MDHEN and CDR2 is SYDVKM in the germline V gene. The CDR3 runs to 12 residues. CDR3 nucleotides: TGTGCCAGCAGTCAAAGACAGGCCGAAGCTTTCTTT. Translating gives CASSQRQAEAFF.